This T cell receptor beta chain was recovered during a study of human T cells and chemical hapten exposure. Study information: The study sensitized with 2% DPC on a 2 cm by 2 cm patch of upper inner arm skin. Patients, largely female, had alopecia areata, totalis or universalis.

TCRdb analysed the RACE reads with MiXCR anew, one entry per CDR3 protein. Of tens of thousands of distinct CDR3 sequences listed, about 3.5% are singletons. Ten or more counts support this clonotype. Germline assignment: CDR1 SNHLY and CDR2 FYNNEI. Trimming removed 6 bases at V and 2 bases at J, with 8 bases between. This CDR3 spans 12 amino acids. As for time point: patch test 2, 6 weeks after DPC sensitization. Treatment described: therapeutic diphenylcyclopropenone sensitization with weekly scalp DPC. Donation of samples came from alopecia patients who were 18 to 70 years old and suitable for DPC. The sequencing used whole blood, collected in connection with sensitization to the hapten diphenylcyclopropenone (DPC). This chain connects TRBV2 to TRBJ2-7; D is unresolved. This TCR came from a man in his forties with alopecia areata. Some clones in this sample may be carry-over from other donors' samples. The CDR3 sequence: CASSRITYEQYF. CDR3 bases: TGTGCCAGCAGCCGCATAACCTACGAGCAGTACTTC.